Listed below are T cell receptor beta chains from one sample, sequenced in a study of cytomegalovirus exposure and HLA in healthy donors. Method: immunoSEQ multiplex PCR; TCRdb's copy keeps in-frame clones and lacks some. Found here are about 94,000 clones, roughly 77% of them singletons; the top ten hold 10%. Sequencing input: PBMCs. The receptors were sampled from a human donor in good health. Both conserved end residues are trimmed from each CDR3. For some rows the clone size is stated as once, few or many, or as a class when expanded; others skip it.

clone size	V gene	J gene	CDR3 protein
-	TRBV19	TRBJ2-1	ASSMVAGAVVGYNEQF
once	TRBV7-3	TRBJ2-1	ASSERTSGVGSYNEQF
once	TRBV14	TRBJ2-1	ASSRPGTSSYNEQF
-	TRBV21-1	TRBJ2-2	ASSPANTSGGPNGELF
-	TRBV28	TRBJ2-1	ASSLSPSGLADGDEQF
few	TRBV10-3	TRBJ2-3	AISEEAELDTQY
-	TRBV5-1	TRBJ2-2	ASSLTGDPTGELF
-	TRBV6-5	TRBJ2-3	ASASGGNTDTQY
-	TRBV18	TRBJ2-6	ASSQGTGRTGANVLT
once	TRBV30	TRBJ2-1	AWSHPGGGVSNEQF
-	TRBV27	TRBJ2-3	ASSPDSRSTDTQY
-	TRBV6-4	TRBJ2-2	ASISDRATGELF
-	TRBV5-5	TRBJ2-1	ASSLVVVNEQF
-	TRBV4-3	TRBJ2-1	ASSQYIGGGNEQF
-	TRBV5-8	TRBJ2-5	ASSKGTAQETQY
-	TRBV29-1	TRBJ2-5	SGTRSGVGETQY
few	TRBV6-5	TRBJ1-5	ASSPGLRNQPQH
once	TRBV27	TRBJ2-1	ASRGGTFGEQF
-	TRBV5-1	TRBJ2-3	ASSWGLAPLPSTDTQY
-	TRBV15	TRBJ1-1	ATSSWGRDTEAF
-	TRBV2	TRBJ2-7	ASSELQGYEQY
-	TRBV7-3	TRBJ1-1	ASSSTGTGNTEAF
-	TRBV4-3	TRBJ1-4	ASSQAGGTNEKLF
few	TRBV19	TRBJ1-1	ASSRNRGETEAF
-	TRBV7-2	TRBJ1-5	ASSLGGQILEPQH
-	TRBV28	TRBJ2-6	ASSLRGISSGANVLT
-	TRBV7-2	TRBJ2-7	ASSLEDRAYEQY